A selection of T cell receptor beta chains follows, all from one sample in a study of T cell responses to AZD1222 COVID-19 vaccine. This table comes from immunoSEQ multiplex PCR, and its TCRdb copy is limited to in-frame clones, with some not included. The data show 150,000 to 200,000 clones, with around 93% seen just once and about 9% held by the top ten. The material was peripheral blood, obtained on day 0 of AZD1222 vaccination. All receptors come from an adult in good health. Each CDR3 is given without its conserved first and last residue. Fields, in order: CDR3 protein, J gene, CDR3 length, V gene.

CDR3aa: ASSVAGDTQY; j_gene: TRBJ2-3; len: 10; v_gene: TRBV5-1
CDR3aa: ASSPQGVSSYNEQF; j_gene: TRBJ2-1; len: 14; v_gene: TRBV19
CDR3aa: ASSPRYLGREQY; j_gene: TRBJ2-7; len: 12; v_gene: TRBV28
CDR3aa: ASSIPSGRGTGELF; j_gene: TRBJ2-2; len: 14; v_gene: TRBV19
CDR3aa: ASSLSAVTGDYGYT; j_gene: TRBJ1-2; len: 14; v_gene: TRBV5-4
CDR3aa: ASSLSPVYEQY; j_gene: TRBJ2-7; len: 11; v_gene: TRBV11-2
CDR3aa: ASRPGTLYNEQF; j_gene: TRBJ2-1; len: 12; v_gene: TRBV6-5
CDR3aa: ASSVAQGADYGYT; j_gene: TRBJ1-2; len: 13; v_gene: TRBV9
CDR3aa: AWSMGSGTYEQY; j_gene: TRBJ2-7; len: 12; v_gene: TRBV30
CDR3aa: SVEDTGGNTDTQY; j_gene: TRBJ2-3; len: 13; v_gene: TRBV29-1
CDR3aa: ASTTSF; j_gene: TRBJ1-1; len: 6; v_gene: TRBV2
CDR3aa: ASSRSGGLLTEAF; j_gene: TRBJ1-1; len: 13; v_gene: TRBV25-1
CDR3aa: ATILAESSTDTQY; j_gene: TRBJ2-3; len: 13; v_gene: TRBV10-3
CDR3aa: ASSLESGRQETQY; j_gene: TRBJ2-5; len: 13; v_gene: TRBV5-8
CDR3aa: ATSPTYRETQY; j_gene: TRBJ2-5; len: 11; v_gene: TRBV24-1
CDR3aa: ASSLGARGNTGELF; j_gene: TRBJ2-2; len: 14; v_gene: TRBV7-2
CDR3aa: ASKGPGSSDTEAF; j_gene: TRBJ1-1; len: 13; v_gene: TRBV2
CDR3aa: ASSLGRRSYEQY; j_gene: TRBJ2-7; len: 12; v_gene: TRBV28
CDR3aa: ASSRVYGYT; j_gene: TRBJ1-2; len: 9; v_gene: TRBV28
CDR3aa: AWSRTGVSGNTIY; j_gene: TRBJ1-3; len: 13; v_gene: TRBV30
CDR3aa: ASTSRLTDTQY; j_gene: TRBJ2-3; len: 11; v_gene: TRBV5-6
CDR3aa: ATSDKYKWPQH; j_gene: TRBJ1-5; len: 11; v_gene: TRBV24-1
CDR3aa: ASSFPRQGAGDTQY; j_gene: TRBJ2-3; len: 14; v_gene: TRBV5-4
CDR3aa: ASSKGQPNEKLF; j_gene: TRBJ1-4; len: 12; v_gene: TRBV21-1
CDR3aa: ASSQDRQGENSPLH; j_gene: TRBJ1-6; len: 14; v_gene: TRBV3-1/TRBV3-2
CDR3aa: ASRRGFAGEYEQY; j_gene: TRBJ2-7; len: 13; v_gene: TRBV7-9
CDR3aa: ASSKGQGPSYEQY; j_gene: TRBJ2-7; len: 13; v_gene: TRBV21-1
CDR3aa: ASSLTALSYEQY; j_gene: TRBJ2-7; len: 12; v_gene: TRBV7-3
CDR3aa: ASSPQASGRIYEQY; j_gene: TRBJ2-7; len: 14; v_gene: TRBV5-4
CDR3aa: AWVDRGTIY; j_gene: TRBJ1-3; len: 9; v_gene: TRBV30
CDR3aa: ASSVGPFNEQF; j_gene: TRBJ2-1; len: 11; v_gene: TRBV9
CDR3aa: ASSSRLAGLQETQY; j_gene: TRBJ2-5; len: 14; v_gene: TRBV28
CDR3aa: ASSFSPYNEQF; j_gene: TRBJ2-1; len: 11; v_gene: TRBV28
CDR3aa: ASSPGNNEQF; j_gene: TRBJ2-1; len: 10; v_gene: TRBV6-2/TRBV6-3
CDR3aa: ASSIGTGQPYEQY; j_gene: TRBJ2-7; len: 13; v_gene: TRBV19
CDR3aa: ASSQSWRGANTGELF; j_gene: TRBJ2-2; len: 15; v_gene: TRBV4-2
CDR3aa: ASSRGSSSYEQY; j_gene: TRBJ2-7; len: 12; v_gene: TRBV6-5
CDR3aa: ASTTDFQSPLH; j_gene: TRBJ1-6; len: 11; v_gene: TRBV28
CDR3aa: ASSPGSTSYEQY; j_gene: TRBJ2-7; len: 12; v_gene: TRBV7-3
CDR3aa: ASSYNKAGTLF; j_gene: TRBJ2-1; len: 11; v_gene: TRBV6-2/TRBV6-3
CDR3aa: ASNGLAALYTDTQY; j_gene: TRBJ2-3; len: 14; v_gene: TRBV28
CDR3aa: ASSLGRAGASDEQF; j_gene: TRBJ2-1; len: 14; v_gene: TRBV28